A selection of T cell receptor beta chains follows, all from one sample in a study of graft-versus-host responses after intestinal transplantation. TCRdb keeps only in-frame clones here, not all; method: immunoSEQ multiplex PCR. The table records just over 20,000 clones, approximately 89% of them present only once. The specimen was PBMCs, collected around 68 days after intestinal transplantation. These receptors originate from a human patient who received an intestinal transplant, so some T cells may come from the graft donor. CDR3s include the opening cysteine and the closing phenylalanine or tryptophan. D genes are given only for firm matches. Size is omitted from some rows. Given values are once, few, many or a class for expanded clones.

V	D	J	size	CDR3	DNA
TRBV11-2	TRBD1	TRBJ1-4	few	CASRLGTGGIYEKLFF	TGTGCCAGCCGACTAGGGACAGGGGGAATTTATGAAAAACTGTTTTTT
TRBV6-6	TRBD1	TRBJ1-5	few	CASTGTGVGNQPQHF	TGTGCCAGCACCGGGACAGGGGTAGGCAATCAGCCCCAGCATTTT
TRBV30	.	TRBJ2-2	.	CAWSVNWGRYAGELFF	TGTGCCTGGAGTGTAAATTGGGGAAGGTACGCCGGGGAGCTGTTTTTT
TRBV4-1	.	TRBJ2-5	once	CASSQGALETQYF	TGCGCCAGCAGCCAAGGGGCGCTTGAGACCCAGTACTTC
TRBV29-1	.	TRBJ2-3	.	CSVERGTRTVYTDTQYF	TGCAGCGTTGAGAGGGGGACCAGAACAGTCTACACAGATACGCAGTATTTT
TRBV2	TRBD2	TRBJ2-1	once	CASSEPGLADYNEQFF	TGTGCCAGCAGTGAACCGGGACTAGCGGACTACAATGAGCAGTTCTTC
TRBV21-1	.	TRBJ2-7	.	CASSKALTASYEQYF	TGTGCCAGCAGCAAAGCCCTGACAGCTTCCTACGAGCAGTACTTC
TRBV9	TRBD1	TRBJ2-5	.	CASSPRRTGGETQYF	TGTGCCAGCAGCCCAAGACGGACAGGGGGAGAGACCCAGTACTTC
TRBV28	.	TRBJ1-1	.	CASSFLGGPTGLWNTEAFF	TGTGCCAGCAGTTTTCTCGGGGGCCCTACTGGGTTATGGAACACTGAAGCTTTCTTT
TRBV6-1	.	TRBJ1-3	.	CASSEAGGTRGNTIYF	TGTGCCAGCAGTGAAGCCGGGGGAACGAGAGGAAACACCATATATTTT
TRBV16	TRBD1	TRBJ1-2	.	CASSQFLEQGAGYGYTF	TGTGCCAGCAGCCAATTTCTAGAGCAGGGGGCTGGCTATGGCTACACCTTC
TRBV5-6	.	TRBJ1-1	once	CASSLGGSVNTEAFF	TGTGCCAGCAGCTTGGGAGGGTCGGTCAACACTGAAGCTTTCTTT
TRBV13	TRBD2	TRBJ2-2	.	CASSLGLGGTGELFF	TGTGCCAGCAGCCTTGGACTAGGCGGGACCGGGGAGCTGTTTTTT
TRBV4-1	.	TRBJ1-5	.	CASSQDSGGYQPQHF	TGCGCCAGCAGCCAAGACTCTGGGGGTTATCAGCCCCAGCATTTT
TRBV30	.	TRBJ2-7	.	CASTVDRSTYEQYF	TGTGCCTCTACCGTAGACAGGTCAACCTACGAGCAGTACTTC
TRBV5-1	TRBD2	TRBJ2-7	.	CASSLTSGEYSYEQYF	TGCGCCAGCAGCTTAACTAGCGGGGAGTACTCCTACGAGCAGTACTTC
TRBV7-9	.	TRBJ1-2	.	CASSLSPSGDYGYTF	TGTGCCAGCAGCTTATCCCCATCGGGGGACTATGGCTACACCTTC
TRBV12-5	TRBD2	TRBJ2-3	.	CASGLVVGGLGTDTQYF	TGTGCTAGTGGTTTGGTAGTGGGGGGGTTGGGCACAGATACGCAGTATTTT
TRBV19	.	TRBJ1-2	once	CASSNAGAHGYTF	TGTGCCAGTAGTAACGCGGGGGCTCATGGCTACACCTTC
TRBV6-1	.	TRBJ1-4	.	CASSHTEKLFF	TGTGCCAGCAGCCATACTGAAAAACTGTTTTTT
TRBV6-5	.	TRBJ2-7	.	CASSLRRLPYEQYF	TGTGCCAGCAGTCTACGAAGACTCCCCTACGAGCAGTACTTC
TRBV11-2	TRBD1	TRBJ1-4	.	CASSFGTDSNEKLFF	TGTGCCAGCAGCTTTGGGACAGACAGTAATGAAAAACTGTTTTTT
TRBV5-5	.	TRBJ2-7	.	CASSPTREPSYEQYF	TGTGCCAGCAGCCCAACAAGGGAGCCCTCCTACGAGCAGTACTTC
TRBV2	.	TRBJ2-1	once	CASSVNEQFF	TGTGCCAGCAGTGTTAATGAGCAGTTCTTC
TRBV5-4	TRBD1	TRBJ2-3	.	CASSQDRATDTQYF	TGTGCCAGCAGCCAAGACAGGGCGACAGATACGCAGTATTTT
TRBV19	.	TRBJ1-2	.	CASRGAGYGYTF	TGTGCCAGTCGGGGGGCGGGGTATGGCTACACCTTC